This record covers a single T cell receptor (beta chain). These data belong to a study of blood T cell repertoires in COVID-19. The CDR3 contains 13 residues. V was trimmed by 6 bases and J by 0 bases, leaving 8 bases between them. The germline gives CDR1 LGHNT, CDR2 FRNRAP. Assay: immunoSEQ multiplex PCR; the TCRdb copy retains only in-frame clones and omits some. The sample yields under 75,000 clones, just under 80% seen once. The chain is built from TRBV12-5 and TRBJ1-1, with no clear D. The sequence derives from a woman aged 60 to 75 with acute or convalescent COVID-19. The sequenced sample was peripheral blood. The CDR3 DNA is TGTGCTAGTGGCTATAATGTGAACACTGAAGCTTTCTTT. This translates into CASGYNVNTEAFF.